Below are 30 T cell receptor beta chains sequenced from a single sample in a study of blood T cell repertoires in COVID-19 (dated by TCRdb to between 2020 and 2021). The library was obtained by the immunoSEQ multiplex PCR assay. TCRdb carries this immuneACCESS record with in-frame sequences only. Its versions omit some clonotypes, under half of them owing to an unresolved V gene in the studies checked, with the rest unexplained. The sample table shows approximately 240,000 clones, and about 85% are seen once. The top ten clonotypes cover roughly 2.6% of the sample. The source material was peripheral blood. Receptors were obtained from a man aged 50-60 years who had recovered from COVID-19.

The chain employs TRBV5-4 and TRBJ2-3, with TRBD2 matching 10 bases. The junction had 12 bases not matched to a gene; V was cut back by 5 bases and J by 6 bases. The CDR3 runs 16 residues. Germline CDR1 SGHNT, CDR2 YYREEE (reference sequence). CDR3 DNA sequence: TGTGCCAGCAGGGAACTAGCGGGAAGCCCCTCCGATACGCAGTATTTT. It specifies CASRELAGSPSDTQYF. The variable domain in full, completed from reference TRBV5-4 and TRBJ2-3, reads ETGVTQSPTHLIKTRGQQVTLRCSSQSGHNTVSWYQQALGQGPQFIFQYYREEENGRGNFPPRFSGLQFPNYSSELNVNALELDDSALYLCASRELAGSPSDTQYFGPGTRLTVL.

In DNA, the CDR3 is TGTGCCTGGAGCGAAAGAGGTAATGAGCAGTTCTTC. This gives the protein CAWSERGNEQFF. The chain couples TRBV30 to TRBJ2-1; D not resolved. Trimming cost V 3 bases and J 7 bases, with 10 bases left between them. The CDR3 runs 12 residues. Per the germline V gene, CDR1 is GTSNPN and CDR2 is SVGIG (reference sequence).

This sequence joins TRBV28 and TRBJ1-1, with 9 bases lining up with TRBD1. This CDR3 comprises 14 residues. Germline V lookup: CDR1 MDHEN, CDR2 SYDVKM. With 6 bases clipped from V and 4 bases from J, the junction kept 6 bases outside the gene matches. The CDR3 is CASRVQGAGTEAFF. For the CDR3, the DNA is TGTGCCAGCAGAGTACAGGGGGCGGGCACTGAAGCTTTCTTT.

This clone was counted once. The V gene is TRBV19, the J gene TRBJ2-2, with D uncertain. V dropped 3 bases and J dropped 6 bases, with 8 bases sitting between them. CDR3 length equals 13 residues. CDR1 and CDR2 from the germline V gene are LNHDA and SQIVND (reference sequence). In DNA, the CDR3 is TGTGCCAGTAGTATCGTGTTGTCCGGGGAGCTGTTTTTT. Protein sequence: CASSIVLSGELFF.

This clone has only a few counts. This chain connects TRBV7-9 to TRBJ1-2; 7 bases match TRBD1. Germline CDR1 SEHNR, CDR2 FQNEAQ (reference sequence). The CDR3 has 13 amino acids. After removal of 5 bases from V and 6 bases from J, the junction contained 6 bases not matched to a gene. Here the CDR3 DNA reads TGTGCCAGCAGCAGAGGACAGGTAGATGGCTACACCTTC. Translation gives CASSRGQVDGYTF. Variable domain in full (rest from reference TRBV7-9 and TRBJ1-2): DTGVSQNPRHKITKRGQNVTFRCDPISEHNRLYWYRQTLGQGPEFLTYFQNEAQLEKSRLLSDRFSAERPKGSFSTLEIQRTEQGDSAMYLCASSRGQVDGYTFGSGTRLTVV.

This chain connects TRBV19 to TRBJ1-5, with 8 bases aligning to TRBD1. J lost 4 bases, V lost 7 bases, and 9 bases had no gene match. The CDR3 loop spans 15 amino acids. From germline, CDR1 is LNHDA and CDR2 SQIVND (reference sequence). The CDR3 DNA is TGTGCCAGTAAGGAGGACAGGGCAATAAATCAGCCCCAGCATTTT. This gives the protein CASKEDRAINQPQHF. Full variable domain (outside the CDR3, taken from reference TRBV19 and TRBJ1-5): DGGITQSPKYLFRKEGQNVTLSCEQNLNHDAMYWYRQDPGQGLRLIYYSQIVNDFQKGDIAEGYSVSREKKESFPLTVTSAQKNPTAFYLCASKEDRAINQPQHFGDGTRLSIL.

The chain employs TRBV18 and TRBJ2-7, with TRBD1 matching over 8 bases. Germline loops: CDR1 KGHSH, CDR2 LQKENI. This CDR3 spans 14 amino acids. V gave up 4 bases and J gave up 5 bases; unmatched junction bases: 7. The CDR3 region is CASSLGTGTNEQYF. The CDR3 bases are TGTGCCAGCTCACTCGGGACAGGAACCAACGAGCAGTACTTC.

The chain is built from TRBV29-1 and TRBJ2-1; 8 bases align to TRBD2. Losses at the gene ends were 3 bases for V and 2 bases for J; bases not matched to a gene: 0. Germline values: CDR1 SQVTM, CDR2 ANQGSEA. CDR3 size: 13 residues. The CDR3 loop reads CSVDSGAYNEQFF. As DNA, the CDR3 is TGCAGCGTTGATAGCGGGGCCTACAATGAGCAGTTCTTC.

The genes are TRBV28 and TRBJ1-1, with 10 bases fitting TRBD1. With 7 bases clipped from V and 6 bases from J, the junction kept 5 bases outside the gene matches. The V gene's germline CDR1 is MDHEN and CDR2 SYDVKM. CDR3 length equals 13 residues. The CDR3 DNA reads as TGTGCCAGCAAGAGGGACAGGGGTTCTGAAGCTTTCTTT. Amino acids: CASKRDRGSEAFF.

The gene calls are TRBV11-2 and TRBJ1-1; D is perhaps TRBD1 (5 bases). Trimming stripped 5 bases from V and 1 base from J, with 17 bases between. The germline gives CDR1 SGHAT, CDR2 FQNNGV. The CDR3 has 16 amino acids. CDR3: CASSLWVGQGNTEAFF. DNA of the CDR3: TGTGCCAGCAGCCTATGGGTGGGGCAGGGGAACACTGAAGCTTTCTTT.

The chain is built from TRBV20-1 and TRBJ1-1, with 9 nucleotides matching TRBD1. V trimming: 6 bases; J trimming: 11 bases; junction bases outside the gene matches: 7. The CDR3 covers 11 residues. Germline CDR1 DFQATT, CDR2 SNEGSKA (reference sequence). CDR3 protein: CSASQGARAFF. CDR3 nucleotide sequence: TGCAGTGCATCACAGGGGGCGAGGGCTTTCTTT.

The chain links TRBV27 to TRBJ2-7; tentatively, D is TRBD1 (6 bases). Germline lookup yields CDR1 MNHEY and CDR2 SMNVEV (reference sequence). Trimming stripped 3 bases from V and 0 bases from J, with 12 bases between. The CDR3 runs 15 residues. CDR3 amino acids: CASSFDRLSSYEQYF. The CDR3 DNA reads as TGTGCCAGCAGTTTCGACAGGTTAAGCTCCTACGAGCAGTACTTC.

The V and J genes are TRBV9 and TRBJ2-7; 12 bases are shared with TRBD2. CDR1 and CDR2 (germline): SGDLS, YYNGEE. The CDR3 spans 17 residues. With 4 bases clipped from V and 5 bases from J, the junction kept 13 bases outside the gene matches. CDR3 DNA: TGTGCCAGCAGCCCGGGACTAGCGGGCACCCCGAGACACGAGCAGTACTTC. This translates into CASSPGLAGTPRHEQYF.

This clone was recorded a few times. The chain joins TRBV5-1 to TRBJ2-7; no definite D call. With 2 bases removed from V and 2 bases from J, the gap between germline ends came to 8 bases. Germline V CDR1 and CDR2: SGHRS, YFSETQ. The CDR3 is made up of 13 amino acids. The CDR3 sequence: CASSFSPTYEQYF. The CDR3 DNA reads TGCGCCAGCAGCTTTAGTCCCACCTACGAGCAGTACTTC.

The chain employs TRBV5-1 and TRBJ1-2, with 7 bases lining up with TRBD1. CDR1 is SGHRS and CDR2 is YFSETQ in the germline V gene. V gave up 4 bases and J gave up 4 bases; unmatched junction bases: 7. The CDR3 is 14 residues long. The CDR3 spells CASSRSTGTYGYTF. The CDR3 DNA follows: TGCGCCAGCAGCCGCTCGACAGGGACCTATGGCTACACCTTC.

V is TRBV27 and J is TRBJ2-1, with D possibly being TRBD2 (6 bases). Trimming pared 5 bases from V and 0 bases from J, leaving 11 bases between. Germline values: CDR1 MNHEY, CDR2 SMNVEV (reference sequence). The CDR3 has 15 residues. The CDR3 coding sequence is TGTGCCAGCAGTCCAGACGGGAGCTCCTACAATGAGCAGTTCTTC. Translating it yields CASSPDGSSYNEQFF.

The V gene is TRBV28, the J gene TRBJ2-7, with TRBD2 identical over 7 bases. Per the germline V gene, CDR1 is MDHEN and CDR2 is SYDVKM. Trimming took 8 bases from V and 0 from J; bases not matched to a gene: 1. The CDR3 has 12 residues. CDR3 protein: CASGRASYEQYF. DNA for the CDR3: TGTGCCAGCGGGAGGGCCTCCTACGAGCAGTACTTC. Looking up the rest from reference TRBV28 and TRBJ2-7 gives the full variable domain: DVKVTQSSRYLVKRTGEKVFLECVQDMDHENMFWYRQDPGLGLRLIYFSYDVKMKEKGDIPEGYSVSREKKERFSLILESASTNQTSMYLCASGRASYEQYFGPGTRLTVT.

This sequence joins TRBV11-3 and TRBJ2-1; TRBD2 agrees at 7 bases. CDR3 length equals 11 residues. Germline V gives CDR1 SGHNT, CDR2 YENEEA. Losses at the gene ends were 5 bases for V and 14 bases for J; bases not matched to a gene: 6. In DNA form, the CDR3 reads TGTGCCAGCAGCCCCCGTGGGAGGGAGTTCTTC. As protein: CASSPRGREFF.

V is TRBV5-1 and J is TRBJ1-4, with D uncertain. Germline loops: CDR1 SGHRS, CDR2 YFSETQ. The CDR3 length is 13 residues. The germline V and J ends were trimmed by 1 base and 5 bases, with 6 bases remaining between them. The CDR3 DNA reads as TGCGCCAGCAGCTTGATAGCCAATGAAAAACTGTTTTTT. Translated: CASSLIANEKLFF.

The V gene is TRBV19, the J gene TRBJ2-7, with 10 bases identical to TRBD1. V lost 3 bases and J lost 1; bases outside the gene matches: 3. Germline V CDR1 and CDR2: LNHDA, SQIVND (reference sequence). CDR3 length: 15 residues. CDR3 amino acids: CASSIDRGLSYEQYF. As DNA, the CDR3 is TGTGCCAGTAGTATCGACAGGGGGCTATCCTACGAGCAGTACTTC. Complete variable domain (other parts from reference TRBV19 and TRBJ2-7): DGGITQSPKYLFRKEGQNVTLSCEQNLNHDAMYWYRQDPGQGLRLIYYSQIVNDFQKGDIAEGYSVSREKKESFPLTVTSAQKNPTAFYLCASSIDRGLSYEQYFGPGTRLTVT.

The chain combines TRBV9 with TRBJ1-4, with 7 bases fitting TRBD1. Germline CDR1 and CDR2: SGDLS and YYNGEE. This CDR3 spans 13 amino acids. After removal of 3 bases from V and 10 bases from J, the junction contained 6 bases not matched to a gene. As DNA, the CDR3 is TGTGCCAGCAGCGCCGGGACAGCTCGAAAACTGTTTTTT. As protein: CASSAGTARKLFF.

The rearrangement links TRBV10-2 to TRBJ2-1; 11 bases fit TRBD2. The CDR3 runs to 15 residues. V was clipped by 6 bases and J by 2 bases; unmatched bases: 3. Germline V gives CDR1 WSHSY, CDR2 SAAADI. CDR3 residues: CASRIAGGPYNEQFF. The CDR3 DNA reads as TGCGCCAGCAGAATAGCGGGAGGGCCCTACAATGAGCAGTTCTTC.

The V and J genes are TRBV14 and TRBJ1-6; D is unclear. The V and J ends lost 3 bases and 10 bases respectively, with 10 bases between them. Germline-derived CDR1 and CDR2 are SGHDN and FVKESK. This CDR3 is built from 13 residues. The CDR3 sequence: CASSHPGNSPLHF. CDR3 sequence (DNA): TGTGCCAGCAGCCACCCCGGTAACTCACCCCTCCACTTT.

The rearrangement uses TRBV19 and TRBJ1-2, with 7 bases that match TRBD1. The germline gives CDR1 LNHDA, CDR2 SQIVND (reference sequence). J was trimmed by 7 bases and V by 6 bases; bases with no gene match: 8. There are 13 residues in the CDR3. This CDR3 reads CASRTDRVRGYTF. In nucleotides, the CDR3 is TGTGCCAGTAGGACCGACAGGGTGCGTGGCTACACCTTC.

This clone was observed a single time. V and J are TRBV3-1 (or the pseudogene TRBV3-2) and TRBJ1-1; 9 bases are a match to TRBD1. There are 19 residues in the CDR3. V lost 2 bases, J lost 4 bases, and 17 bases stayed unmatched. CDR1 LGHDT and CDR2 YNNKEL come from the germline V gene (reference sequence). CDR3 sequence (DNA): TGTGCCAGCAGCCAATCATGGGCCCCGGGACAGGGCGCCACCACTGAAGCTTTCTTT. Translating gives CASSQSWAPGQGATTEAFF.

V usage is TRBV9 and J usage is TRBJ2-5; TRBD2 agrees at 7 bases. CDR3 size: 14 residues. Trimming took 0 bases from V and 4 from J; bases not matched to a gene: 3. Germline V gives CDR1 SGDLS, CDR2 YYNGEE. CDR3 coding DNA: TGTGCCAGCAGCGTAGCTGGCGGGGGAGAGACCCAGTACTTC. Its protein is CASSVAGGGETQYF.

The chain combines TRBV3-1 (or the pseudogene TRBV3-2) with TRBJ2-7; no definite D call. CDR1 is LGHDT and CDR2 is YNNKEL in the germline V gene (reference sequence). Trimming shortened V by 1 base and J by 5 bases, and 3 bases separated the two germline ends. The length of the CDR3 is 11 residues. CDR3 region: CASSQVNEQYF. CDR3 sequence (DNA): TGTGCCAGCAGCCAAGTAAACGAGCAGTACTTC.

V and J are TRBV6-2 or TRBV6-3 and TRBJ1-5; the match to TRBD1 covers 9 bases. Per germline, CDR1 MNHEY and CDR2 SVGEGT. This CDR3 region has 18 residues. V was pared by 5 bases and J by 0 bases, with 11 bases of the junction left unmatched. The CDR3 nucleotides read TGTGCCAGCAGTCAATGGCCCGGACAGGGGAATAGCAATCAGCCCCAGCATTTT. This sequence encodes CASSQWPGQGNSNQPQHF.

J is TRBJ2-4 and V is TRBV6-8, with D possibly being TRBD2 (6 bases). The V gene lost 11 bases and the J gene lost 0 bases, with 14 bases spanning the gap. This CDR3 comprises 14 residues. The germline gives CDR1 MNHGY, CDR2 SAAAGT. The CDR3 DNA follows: TGTGCCCCCCGGGAGAACTTAGCCAAAAACATTCAGTACTTC. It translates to CAPRENLAKNIQYF.

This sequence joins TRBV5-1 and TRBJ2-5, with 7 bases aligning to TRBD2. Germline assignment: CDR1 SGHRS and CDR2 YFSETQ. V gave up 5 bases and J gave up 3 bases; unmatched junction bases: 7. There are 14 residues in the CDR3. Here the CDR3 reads CASRYGTTEETQYF. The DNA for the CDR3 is TGCGCCAGCAGATACGGGACTACCGAAGAGACCCAGTACTTC.